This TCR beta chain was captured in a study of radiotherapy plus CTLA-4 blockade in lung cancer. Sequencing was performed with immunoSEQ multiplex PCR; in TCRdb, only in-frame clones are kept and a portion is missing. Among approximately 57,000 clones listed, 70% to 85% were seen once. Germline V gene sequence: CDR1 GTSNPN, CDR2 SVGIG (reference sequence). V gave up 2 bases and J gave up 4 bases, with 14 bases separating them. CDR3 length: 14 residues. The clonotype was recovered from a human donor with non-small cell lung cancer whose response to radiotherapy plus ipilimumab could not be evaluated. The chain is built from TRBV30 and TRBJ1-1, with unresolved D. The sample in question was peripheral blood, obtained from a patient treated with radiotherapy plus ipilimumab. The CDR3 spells CAWSQQSIATEAFF. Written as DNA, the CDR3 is TGTGCCTGGAGTCAGCAGAGTATAGCCACTGAAGCTTTCTTT. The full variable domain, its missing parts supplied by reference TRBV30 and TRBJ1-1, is SQTIHQWPATLVQPVGSPLSLECTVEGTSNPNLYWYRQAAGRGLQLLFYSVGIGQISSEVPQNLSASRPQDRQFILSSKKLLLSDSGFYLCAWSQQSIATEAFFGQGTRLTVV.